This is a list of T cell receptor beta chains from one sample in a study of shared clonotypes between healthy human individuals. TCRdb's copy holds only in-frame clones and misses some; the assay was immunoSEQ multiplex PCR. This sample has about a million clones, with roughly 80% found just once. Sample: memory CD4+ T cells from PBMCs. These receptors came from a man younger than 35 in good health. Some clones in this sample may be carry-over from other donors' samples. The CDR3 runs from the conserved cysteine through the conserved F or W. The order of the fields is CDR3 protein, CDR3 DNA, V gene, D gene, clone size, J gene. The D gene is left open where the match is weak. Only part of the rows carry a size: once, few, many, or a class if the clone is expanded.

CATGGFTDTQYF	TGTGCCACCGGAGGGTTCACAGATACGCAGTATTTT	TRBV28	-	-	TRBJ2-3
CAISEGGQLEQFF	TGTGCCATCAGTGAAGGTGGCCAGCTCGAGCAGTTCTTC	TRBV10-3	-	-	TRBJ2-1
CASSEGQGFSGANVLTF	TGCGCCAGCAGTGAGGGACAGGGGTTCTCTGGGGCCAACGTCCTGACTTTC	TRBV10-1	TRBD1	-	TRBJ2-6
CASSQAWLAGVREQYF	TGCGCCAGCAGCCAAGCCTGGCTAGCGGGAGTACGGGAGCAGTACTTC	TRBV4-1	TRBD2	few	TRBJ2-7
CASSLMGGTSYNEQFF	TGTGCCAGCAGCTTAATGGGTGGGACCTCCTACAATGAGCAGTTCTTC	TRBV7-3	-	-	TRBJ2-1
CASSYSVNSYEQYF	TGTGCCAGCAGTTACAGCGTCAACTCCTACGAGCAGTACTTC	TRBV6-5	-	once	TRBJ2-7
CASSLTVNTEAFF	TGTGCCAGCAGCTTAACCGTGAACACTGAAGCTTTCTTT	TRBV7-9	-	-	TRBJ1-1
CASSLDLSIAGYEQYF	TGTGCCAGCAGCTTAGACCTCTCTATAGCGGGCTACGAGCAGTACTTC	TRBV11-2	TRBD2	-	TRBJ2-7
CASSIGGTANTGELFF	TGTGCCAGTAGTATAGGGGGGACTGCGAACACCGGGGAGCTGTTTTTT	TRBV19	-	-	TRBJ2-2
CASKEGAGEQYF	TGTGCCAGCAAGGAGGGGGCAGGTGAGCAGTACTTC	TRBV28	-	few	TRBJ2-7
CASSLNRASHGYTF	TGTGCCAGCAGCTTAAATAGGGCATCTCATGGCTACACCTTC	TRBV11-2	-	-	TRBJ1-2
CASSRYNRFDTQYF	TGTGCCAGCAGCCGTTATAATAGGTTTGATACGCAGTATTTT	TRBV7-8	-	-	TRBJ2-3
CASSKDRISLRTDQPQHF	TGTGCCAGCAGTAAGGACAGGATTTCACTACGGACGGATCAGCCCCAGCATTTT	TRBV27	TRBD1	-	TRBJ1-5
CASRPVIRGANYGYTF	TGTGCCAGCAGACCCGTCATTCGGGGAGCTAACTATGGCTACACCTTC	TRBV5-6	-	-	TRBJ1-2
CASSVGAGLSYEQYF	TGTGCCAGCAGCGTAGGGGCAGGTCTATCCTACGAGCAGTACTTC	TRBV9	-	-	TRBJ2-7
CASRGDYEQYF	TGTGCCAGTAGAGGGGACTACGAGCAGTACTTC	TRBV19	-	few	TRBJ2-7
CAWMRGGLAAYNEQFF	TGTGCCTGGATGCGGGGCGGACTAGCGGCATACAATGAGCAGTTCTTC	TRBV30	TRBD2	once	TRBJ2-1
CASSQEAGDRGKNIQYF	TGTGCCAGCAGCCAAGAGGCCGGGGACAGGGGCAAAAACATTCAGTACTTC	TRBV4-2	TRBD1	-	TRBJ2-4
CASSVQRGGPGDTIYF	TGTGCCAGCAGCGTCCAAAGAGGCGGACCTGGAGACACCATATATTTT	TRBV7-9	-	many	TRBJ1-3
CASRGSGANVLTF	TGTGCCAGCCGGGGGTCTGGGGCCAACGTCCTGACTTTC	TRBV11-2	-	-	TRBJ2-6
CASSFTSVTGELFF	TGCGCCAGCAGCTTCACTAGCGTTACCGGGGAGCTGTTTTTT	TRBV5-1	TRBD2	-	TRBJ2-2
CAWSVNSPRLGYTF	TGTGCCTGGAGTGTAAACTCTCCCCGTCTTGGCTACACCTTC	TRBV30	-	many	TRBJ1-2